The 29 T cell receptor beta chains reported below all come from one sample, sequenced in a study of blood T cell repertoires in COVID-19. TCRdb's copy holds only in-frame clones and misses some; the assay was immunoSEQ multiplex PCR. This sample carries some 260,000 clones, roughly 90% of them seen once, and the ten largest clones take under 10%. Sequencing input: PBMCs or T cells enriched from blood (not recorded which). The receptors come from a man aged 40-50 years who had recovered from COVID-19.

The chain combines TRBV28 with TRBJ1-1, with D uncertain. Between the trimmed V and J ends, which lost 0 bases and 5 bases, there was a span of 7 bases. There are 13 residues in the CDR3. The germline gives CDR1 MDHEN, CDR2 SYDVKM. The CDR3 DNA follows: TGTGCCAGCAGTTTATGGAGTCCAACTGAAGCTTTCTTT. This gives the protein CASSLWSPTEAFF.

The CDR3 nucleotides read TGTGCCAGCGCTAGAGGGACAGGGAGTTATGGCTACACCTTC. Encoded protein: CASARGTGSYGYTF. The gene calls are TRBV7-9 and TRBJ1-2; 9 bases are a match to TRBD1. Trimming cost V 8 bases and J 5 bases; bases outside gene matches: 9. Looked up from germline, CDR1 is SEHNR and CDR2 is FQNEAQ (reference sequence). CDR3 length: 14 amino acids.

The rearrangement joins TRBV11-3 to TRBJ2-1; 9 bases fit TRBD1. This CDR3 region has 17 residues. The V segment lost 5 bases and the J segment 2 bases; nucleotides outside the gene matches: 10. Germline CDR1 SGHNT, CDR2 YENEEA. CDR3 in amino acids: CASSAQPGQGPYNEQFF. CDR3 sequence (DNA): TGTGCCAGCAGCGCGCAACCGGGACAGGGTCCCTACAATGAGCAGTTCTTC.

The CDR3 loop is CASSGRGNSPLHF. In nucleotides, the CDR3 is TGTGCCAGTAGTGGCAGGGGTAATTCACCCCTCCACTTT. The chain is built from TRBV19 and TRBJ1-6, with D tentatively TRBD1 (6 bases). V was trimmed by 5 bases and J by 6 bases, leaving 8 bases between them. There are 13 residues in the CDR3. From germline, CDR1 is LNHDA and CDR2 SQIVND (reference sequence).

The CDR3 is CASSPTRGGQGANYGYTF. CDR3 bases: TGTGCCAGCAGCCCCACCCGAGGGGGACAGGGAGCTAACTATGGCTACACCTTC. The rearrangement uses TRBV3-1 (or the pseudogene TRBV3-2) and TRBJ1-2; TRBD1 aligns across 9 bases. Germline assignment: CDR1 LGHDT and CDR2 YNNKEL (reference sequence). Losses at the gene ends were 4 bases for V and 0 bases for J; bases not matched to a gene: 12. The CDR3 runs 18 residues.

The genes are TRBV25-1 and TRBJ1-1, with TRBD1 as a possible D gene (5 bases). The CDR3 loop spans 13 amino acids. The germline V and J ends were trimmed by 6 bases and 4 bases, with 12 bases remaining between them. The V gene's germline CDR1 is MGHDK and CDR2 SYGVNS. The CDR3 here is CASSQGFRTEAFF. The CDR3, as DNA: TGTGCCAGCAGCCAGGGTTTTCGCACTGAAGCTTTCTTT.

This chain links TRBV7-8 with TRBJ1-1; no reliable D call. The germline V and J ends were trimmed by 1 base and 0 bases, with 6 bases remaining between them. The CDR3 is 14 amino acids. Germline V gives CDR1 SGHVS, CDR2 FQNEAQ. The CDR3 protein is CASSLGRVNTEAFF. For the CDR3, the DNA is TGTGCCAGCAGCTTAGGTCGGGTGAACACTGAAGCTTTCTTT.

The chain links TRBV9 to TRBJ1-1; D is undetermined. Per germline, CDR1 SGDLS and CDR2 YYNGEE. CDR3 length: 17 residues. The ends were cut back, 0 bases at V and 5 bases at J, with 20 bases in the middle. The CDR3 is CASSVDPGGSGDTEAFF. CDR3 DNA sequence: TGTGCCAGCAGCGTAGATCCAGGTGGATCGGGAGATACTGAAGCTTTCTTT.

This clone was counted only a few times. The rearrangement joins TRBV6-5 to TRBJ1-5; no reliable D call. V was shortened by 0 bases and J by 0 bases, with 6 bases between the two germline ends. Germline V lookup: CDR1 MNHEY, CDR2 SVGAGI. The CDR3 runs 15 residues. The CDR3 here is CASSYSGGSNQPQHF. The DNA of the CDR3 is TGTGCCAGCAGTTACTCGGGAGGTAGCAATCAGCCCCAGCATTTT.

The genes are TRBV15 and TRBJ2-1, with 8 nucleotides matching TRBD2. The V gene's germline CDR1 is LNHNV and CDR2 YYDKDF (reference sequence). This CDR3 region has 17 residues. Losses at the gene ends were 9 bases for V and 6 bases for J; bases not matched to a gene: 19. The CDR3 loop reads CATRLERESGSPNEQFF. The DNA for the CDR3 is TGTGCCACGCGCTTGGAACGGGAGAGCGGGAGCCCCAATGAGCAGTTCTTC.

The chain carries TRBV19 and TRBJ1-2; D is undetermined. V was cut by 0 bases and J by 3 bases, with 14 bases left in between. The germline V gene has CDR1 LNHDA and CDR2 SQIVND (reference sequence). The CDR3 contains 16 residues. CDR3 residues: CASSIDPHRRDYGYTF. The CDR3 region has the DNA TGTGCCAGTAGTATAGATCCCCACCGGCGGGACTATGGCTACACCTTC.

V usage is TRBV25-1 and J usage is TRBJ2-3, with D maybe TRBD2 (7 bases). V lost 5 bases and J 3 bases, leaving 24 bases between the germline ends. CDR1 and CDR2 (germline): MGHDK, SYGVNS. This CDR3 contains 18 residues. The CDR3 here is CASSNSPSGGRKTDTQYF. CDR3 DNA: TGTGCCAGCAGTAACTCTCCCTCCGGGGGGCGGAAGACAGATACGCAGTATTTT.

The V and J genes are TRBV27 and TRBJ1-1; D not certain. Germline V gene lookup returns CDR1 MNHEY and CDR2 SMNVEV (reference sequence). This CDR3 has 19 residues. The ends were cut back, 5 bases at V and 3 bases at J, with 28 bases in the middle. The CDR3, as DNA: TGTGCCAGCAGTGCCAATAGGCTGGGCCCCAGCGGTTGGTACACTGAAGCTTTCTTT. Protein: CASSANRLGPSGWYTEAFF.

Concerning this clone itself: At one end, the junction sequence differs from germline, possibly due to a read error. The CDR3 DNA follows: TGTGCCTGCAGGGGGCACAGAAATTATCAGCCCCAGCATTTT. Protein product: CACRGHRNYQPQHF. The chain carries TRBV2 and TRBJ1-5, with TRBD1 identical over 8 bases. Germline V gene lookup returns CDR1 SNHLY and CDR2 FYNNEI. The CDR3 runs 14 residues.

This clone appeared once. The V gene is TRBV3-1 (or the pseudogene TRBV3-2), the J gene TRBJ2-1; TRBD1 might be the D (6 bases). CDR1 and CDR2 (germline): LGHDT, YNNKEL (reference sequence). V lost 0 bases and J lost 5, with 14 bases in between. The CDR3 sequence is 16 residues long. CDR3 protein: CASSQDLWGRNNEQFF. The CDR3, as DNA: TGTGCCAGCAGCCAAGATCTTTGGGGGCGCAACAATGAGCAGTTCTTC.

V is TRBV3-1 (or the pseudogene TRBV3-2) and J is TRBJ1-6, with 9 bases matching TRBD1. Germline CDR1 is LGHDT and CDR2 is YNNKEL (reference sequence). This CDR3 region has 17 residues. Trimming cost V 3 bases and J 7 bases; bases outside gene matches: 10. This chain's CDR3 is CASSHSSGQGTNSPLHF. In DNA form, the CDR3 reads TGTGCCAGCAGCCATTCCTCGGGACAGGGTACCAATTCACCCCTCCACTTT.

The chain combines TRBV24-1 with TRBJ2-7; a possible D gene is TRBD2 (6 bases). V lost 4 bases to trimming and J lost 0 bases, with 15 bases between them. CDR1 is KGHDR and CDR2 is SFDVKD in the germline V gene. This CDR3 is built from 16 residues. The CDR3 sequence is CATSEIREISSYEQYF. Here the CDR3 DNA reads TGTGCCACCAGTGAAATCCGGGAGATTTCCTCCTACGAGCAGTACTTC.

The V gene is TRBV7-3, the J gene TRBJ2-1; no definite D call. CDR1 SGHTA and CDR2 FQGTGA come from the germline V gene. This CDR3 has 14 residues. V lost 5 bases to trimming and J lost 5 bases, with 13 bases between them. The CDR3 here is CASSLTSIDNEQFF. CDR3 bases: TGTGCCAGCAGCCTGACAAGCATAGACAATGAGCAGTTCTTC.

The chain joins TRBV5-1 to TRBJ1-1; 9 positions agree with TRBD1. Trimming cost V 0 bases and J 0 bases; bases outside gene matches: 3. CDR1 and CDR2 (germline): SGHRS, YFSETQ. The CDR3 is made up of 16 amino acids. CDR3: CASSLEQGALNTEAFF. In DNA, the CDR3 is TGCGCCAGCAGCTTGGAACAGGGGGCGTTGAACACTGAAGCTTTCTTT.

The chain is built from TRBV19 and TRBJ1-5, with D possibly being TRBD1 (6 bases). Germline values: CDR1 LNHDA, CDR2 SQIVND (reference sequence). The V gene lost 1 base and the J gene lost 5 bases, with 24 bases spanning the gap. This CDR3 spans 19 amino acids. The CDR3 sequence: CASSIVSFWTARTDQPQHF. The DNA for the CDR3 is TGTGCCAGTAGTATAGTTAGTTTTTGGACAGCACGGACCGATCAGCCCCAGCATTTT.

The chain carries TRBV5-6 and TRBJ1-1; no clear D. Per the germline V gene, CDR1 is SGHDT and CDR2 is YYEEEE. This CDR3 has 17 residues. The germline V and J ends were trimmed by 1 base and 0 bases, with 16 bases remaining between them. In nucleotides, the CDR3 is TGTGCCAGCAGCTTGAAAATTAGCATACTTATGAACACTGAAGCTTTCTTT. Translating it yields CASSLKISILMNTEAFF.

This chain links TRBV27 with TRBJ2-5; 8 nucleotides match TRBD1. The CDR3 length is 15 residues. Trimming at V came to 5 bases and at J to 1 base, leaving 6 bases not matched to a gene. Germline V lookup: CDR1 MNHEY, CDR2 SMNVEV (reference sequence). CDR3 nucleotides: TGTGCCAGCAGTGGACAGGGAGGAGTCCAAGAGACCCAGTACTTC. Translated, it gives CASSGQGGVQETQYF.

This chain links TRBV4-3 with TRBJ1-5; 8 bases agree with TRBD1. J lost 6 bases, V lost 0 bases, and 7 bases had no gene match. Germline CDR1 and CDR2: LGHNA and YSLEER. This CDR3 region has 16 residues. In DNA, the CDR3 is TGCGCCAGCAGCCAAGAAGCTGGGCAGGGGGCTCAGCCCCAGCATTTT. Protein: CASSQEAGQGAQPQHF.

V usage is TRBV28 and J usage is TRBJ1-5; D call uncertain. V lost 1 base to trimming and J lost 3 bases, with 13 bases between them. CDR3 length equals 16 residues. Germline V gives CDR1 MDHEN, CDR2 SYDVKM. The CDR3 region has the DNA TGTGCCAGCAGTTTATTAGTCCGGGGTTACAATCAGCCCCAGCATTTT. Protein product: CASSLLVRGYNQPQHF.

V and J are TRBV7-9 and TRBJ1-1; 8 bases match TRBD1. Germline V gene lookup returns CDR1 SEHNR and CDR2 FQNEAQ (reference sequence). The CDR3 totals 14 residues. The trim removed 4 bases at V and 11 bases at J, leaving 12 bases unmatched. The CDR3 is CASSWQGAPPWAFF. The CDR3 DNA is TGTGCCAGCAGCTGGCAGGGGGCCCCTCCATGGGCTTTCTTT.

This chain uses TRBV7-9 with TRBJ2-1, with no clear D. Deletions cut 5 bases from V and 9 bases from J, with 26 bases between. The CDR3 runs to 17 residues. Germline V gives CDR1 SEHNR, CDR2 FQNEAQ (reference sequence). CDR3 nucleotide sequence: TGTGCCAGCAGCGGGTTGGATGGGCGAGTACATTCTGGTGAGCAGTTCTTC. Its protein is CASSGLDGRVHSGEQFF. Variable domain in full (rest from reference TRBV7-9 and TRBJ2-1): DTGVSQNPRHKITKRGQNVTFRCDPISEHNRLYWYRQTLGQGPEFLTYFQNEAQLEKSRLLSDRFSAERPKGSFSTLEIQRTEQGDSAMYLCASSGLDGRVHSGEQFFGPGTRLTVL.

The chain joins TRBV7-8 to TRBJ2-1; no reliable D call. Germline V lookup: CDR1 SGHVS, CDR2 FQNEAQ. V shed 5 bases and J shed 9 bases, with 11 bases lying between them. CDR3 size: 12 residues. Here the CDR3 reads CASSPYIIEQFF. CDR3 coding DNA: TGTGCCAGCAGCCCATACATAATTGAGCAGTTCTTC.

The gene calls are TRBV14 and TRBJ2-1; TRBD2 aligns across 10 bases. CDR3 length equals 15 residues. V dropped 1 base and J dropped 10; count of bases not matched to a gene: 7. Germline V gives CDR1 SGHDN, CDR2 FVKESK. The CDR3 region has the DNA TGTGCCAGCAGCCAAGCTAGCGGGAGTTATGGAGAGCAGTTCTTC. It yields the protein CASSQASGSYGEQFF.

The V call is TRBV5-8, the J call TRBJ2-3; 9 bases agree with TRBD2. V gave up 0 bases and J gave up 3 bases; unmatched junction bases: 5. The CDR3 covers 16 residues. Per germline, CDR1 SGHTS and CDR2 YDEGEE. CDR3 protein: CASSLEGLASTDTQYF. The CDR3 region has the DNA TGTGCCAGCAGCTTGGAAGGACTAGCGAGTACAGATACGCAGTATTTT.